Presented here are 25 T cell receptor beta chains from one specimen sequenced in a study of cytomegalovirus exposure and HLA in healthy donors (dated by TCRdb to 2016 to 2017). Receptors were amplified or captured by the immunoSEQ multiplex PCR assay. A mixture of 60 forward primers for TCR Vbeta segments and 13 reverse primers for TCR Jbeta segments was used in the multiplex PCR. TCRdb stores this immuneACCESS table with in-frame sequences only. Part of the clones is absent; in the studies checked, under half of the shortfall reflects unresolved V genes, and no reason is known for the rest. The sample table contains over 100,000 clones; only one count was recorded for 55% to 75% of them. 5.4% of the sample comes from the top ten. The material sequenced was PBMCs. These receptors originate from a woman aged 70-85 years in good health and CMV-seropositive.

As DNA, the CDR3 is TGTGCCAGCAGTTTTCCAGGGGGAGGGAACACTGAAGCTTTCTTT. Its protein is CASSFPGGGNTEAFF. V usage is TRBV6-6 and J usage is TRBJ1-1, with 7 bases lining up with TRBD1. After removal of 4 bases from V and 1 base from J, the junction contained 6 bases not matched to a gene. Germline V CDR1 and CDR2: MNHNY, SVGAGI (reference sequence). The CDR3 has 15 residues.

This clone has just one count. V and J are TRBV10-1 and TRBJ1-6, with no clear D. This CDR3 spans 15 amino acids. V lost 5 bases, J lost 12 bases, and 20 bases lay in between. Germline CDR1 reads WNHNN; CDR2 reads SYGVQD (reference sequence). CDR3: CASSSGRIGSRPLHF. The CDR3 coding sequence is TGCGCCAGCAGTAGCGGTCGTATAGGGTCGAGACCCCTCCACTTT.

The chain links TRBV5-6 to TRBJ2-3, with D uncertain. In germline, CDR1 is SGHDT, CDR2 YYEEEE. The CDR3 extends over 11 amino acids. Trimming took 3 bases from V and 5 from J, leaving 4 bases between them. CDR3 DNA sequence: TGTGCCAGCAGCTCTCGAGATACGCAGTATTTT. Translating it yields CASSSRDTQYF.

This clone has just one count. J is TRBJ2-5 and V is TRBV5-4; 9 bases line up with TRBD2. In germline, CDR1 is SGHNT, CDR2 YYREEE (reference sequence). The ends lost 0 bases at V and 3 bases at J; junction bases unmatched: 9. This CDR3 comprises 17 residues. The DNA of the CDR3 is TGTGCCAGCAGCTTGGTTGGCCAGCGGGGGGTGAAAGAGACCCAGTACTTC. This codes for CASSLVGQRGVKETQYF.

The CDR3 nucleotides are TGCGCCAGCAGCTTGGAGGGGAACTATGGCTACACCTTC. Translation gives CASSLEGNYGYTF. The chain combines TRBV5-1 with TRBJ1-2, with D tentatively TRBD1 (5 bases). V lost 0 bases to trimming and J lost 2 bases, with 5 bases between them. The germline V gene encodes CDR1 SGHRS and CDR2 YFSETQ. This CDR3 spans 13 amino acids.

The rearrangement joins TRBV7-9 to TRBJ2-3, with TRBD2 identical over 7 bases. The V gene end was trimmed by 1 base and the J gene end by 5 bases; junction bases not matched to a gene: 6. This CDR3 comprises 15 residues. Germline V gene data show CDR1 as SEHNR and CDR2 as FQNEAQ (reference sequence). CDR3: CASSLDGGFGDTQYF. In DNA form, the CDR3 reads TGTGCCAGCAGCTTAGACGGGGGGTTCGGAGATACGCAGTATTTT. Full variable domain (remainder filled in from reference TRBV7-9 and TRBJ2-3): DTGVSQNPRHKITKRGQNVTFRCDPISEHNRLYWYRQTLGQGPEFLTYFQNEAQLEKSRLLSDRFSAERPKGSFSTLEIQRTEQGDSAMYLCASSLDGGFGDTQYFGPGTRLTVL.

This clone came up a few times. The V call is TRBV9, the J call TRBJ1-6, with 7 positions matching TRBD1. V lost 1 base and J lost 0; bases outside the gene matches: 4. This CDR3 is built from 17 residues. Germline assignment: CDR1 SGDLS and CDR2 YYNGEE. The CDR3: CASSVMDRSSYNSPLHF. For the CDR3, the DNA is TGTGCCAGCAGCGTAATGGACAGGAGCTCCTATAATTCACCCCTCCACTTT.

The gene calls are TRBV7-9 and TRBJ1-6; D may be TRBD1 (5 bases). The germline V gene encodes CDR1 SEHNR and CDR2 FQNEAQ (reference sequence). This CDR3 comprises 14 residues. V gave up 5 bases and J gave up 5 bases, with 10 bases separating them. The CDR3 bases are TGTGCCAGCAGCCGGAGGGGCAATAATTCACCCCTCCACTTT. Translation: CASSRRGNNSPLHF.

CDR3 loop: CSALRLDEQYF. CDR3 bases: TGCAGTGCTCTACGATTGGACGAGCAGTACTTC. The chain recombines TRBV20-1 with TRBJ2-7; D uncertain. This CDR3 has 11 amino acids. The germline V gene encodes CDR1 DFQATT and CDR2 SNEGSKA (reference sequence). Trimming removed 5 bases from V and 5 bases from J, with 10 bases in between.

Only one count was recorded for this clone. The gene calls are TRBV21-1 and TRBJ2-1; whether TRBD1, the table's D call, matches the DNA was not checked. TRBV21-1 is described as a pseudogene. The CDR3 has 16 amino acids. The CDR3 DNA sequence: TGTGCCAGCAGCAAAGAAGGGGGATTGAGAAACAATGAGCAGTTCTTC. Amino acid sequence: CASSKEGGLRNNEQFF.

The chain is built from TRBV6-1 and TRBJ2-7, with D perhaps matching TRBD2 (7 bases). The V gene lost 7 bases and the J gene lost 0 bases, with 16 bases spanning the gap. In germline, CDR1 is MNHNS, CDR2 SASEGT. The CDR3 consists of 15 residues. CDR3 DNA sequence: TGTGCCAGCACCGAAGGGGGAGGGGGCTCCTACGAGCAGTACTTC. This codes for CASTEGGGGSYEQYF.

This clone has only a few counts. The chain recombines TRBV9 with TRBJ1-1; D is uncertain. Germline assignment: CDR1 SGDLS and CDR2 YYNGEE. Trimming pared 1 base from V and 0 bases from J, leaving 13 bases between. The CDR3 is 16 residues long. The CDR3 nucleotides are TGTGCCAGCAGCGTAACTGGAGGTGACATGAACACTGAAGCTTTCTTT. Translating it yields CASSVTGGDMNTEAFF.

V and J are TRBV30 and TRBJ1-6; 8 positions agree with TRBD1. The CDR3 extends over 14 amino acids. Germline V lookup: CDR1 GTSNPN, CDR2 SVGIG (reference sequence). V was pared by 0 bases and J by 11 bases, with 6 bases of the junction left unmatched. The CDR3 is CAWSVTGGVAPLHF. In DNA form, the CDR3 reads TGTGCCTGGAGTGTCACAGGGGGTGTGGCACCCCTCCACTTT.

This clone was detected only a few times. The V call is TRBV5-5, the J call TRBJ2-3, with 11 bases fitting TRBD2. The CDR3 is 15 residues long. V gave up 1 base and J gave up 5 bases; unmatched junction bases: 3. The germline V gene encodes CDR1 SGHKS and CDR2 YYEKEE (reference sequence). This chain's CDR3 is CASSLTSGGGDTQYF. The CDR3 DNA follows: TGTGCCAGCAGCTTGACTAGCGGGGGTGGAGATACGCAGTATTTT.

The rearrangement uses TRBV10-1 and TRBJ1-2, with 11 positions matching TRBD1. Germline CDR1 and CDR2: WNHNN and SYGVQD (reference sequence). Losses at the gene ends were 8 bases for V and 3 bases for J; bases not matched to a gene: 2. The CDR3 extends over 13 amino acids. The CDR3 DNA follows: TGCGCCAGCGGGGGACAGGGGGACTATGGCTACACCTTC. Translating gives CASGGQGDYGYTF.

This clone has more than one count but fewer than ten. This chain joins TRBV7-2 and TRBJ1-1; D perhaps matches TRBD1 (6 bases). CDR3 size: 15 residues. V shed 7 bases and J shed 2 bases, with 17 bases lying between them. Germline V gene sequence: CDR1 SGHTA, CDR2 FQGNSA. Here the CDR3 DNA reads TGTGCCAGCACCCACCCGGACAGTACCAACACTGAAGCTTTCTTT. This gives the protein CASTHPDSTNTEAFF.

The chain is built from TRBV7-6 and TRBJ2-5, with TRBD2 identical over 7 bases. The CDR3 runs to 17 residues. Trimming at V came to 1 base and at J to 5 bases, leaving 13 bases not matched to a gene. The V gene's germline CDR1 is SGHVS and CDR2 FNYEAQ. Here the CDR3 DNA reads TGTGCCAGCAGCTTAGAGGCTAAGGGGCAGGGAGGGGAGACCCAGTACTTC. It translates to CASSLEAKGQGGETQYF.

This clone was recorded a few times. The rearrangement links TRBV30 to TRBJ1-5, with 9 bases matching TRBD1. Germline CDR1 reads GTSNPN; CDR2 reads SVGIG (reference sequence). The CDR3 totals 16 residues. Trimming cost V 2 bases and J 6 bases; bases outside gene matches: 11. Written as DNA, the CDR3 is TGTGCCTGGAGTTTCCCGGGACAGGGTGAGGTTCAGCCCCAGCATTTT. Its protein is CAWSFPGQGEVQPQHF. The full variable domain, its missing parts supplied by reference TRBV30 and TRBJ1-5, is SQTIHQWPATLVQPVGSPLSLECTVEGTSNPNLYWYRQAAGRGLQLLFYSVGIGQISSEVPQNLSASRPQDRQFILSSKKLLLSDSGFYLCAWSFPGQGEVQPQHFGDGTRLSIL.

This clone was observed once. This chain joins TRBV10-3 and TRBJ2-5, with a weak D call TRBD1 (5 bases). The CDR3 is 16 residues long. Germline assignment: CDR1 ENHRY and CDR2 SYGVKD. Between the trimmed V and J ends, which lost 0 bases and 5 bases, there was a span of 16 bases. This chain's CDR3 is CAISESKQATGETQYF. The CDR3 nucleotides read TGTGCCATCAGTGAGTCTAAACAGGCAACTGGGGAGACCCAGTACTTC.

The genes are TRBV19 and TRBJ1-1; D remains ambiguous. CDR3 length: 13 residues. Germline CDR1 reads LNHDA; CDR2 reads SQIVND (reference sequence). V lost 4 bases, J lost 4 bases, and 10 bases lay in between. The chain's CDR3 is CASSKYGPTEAFF. CDR3 DNA: TGTGCCAGTAGTAAGTACGGTCCCACTGAAGCTTTCTTT.

The chain is built from TRBV10-3 and TRBJ1-3; D is ambiguous. V was pared by 6 bases and J by 1 base, with 13 bases between. The germline gives CDR1 ENHRY, CDR2 SYGVKD. The CDR3 length is 15 residues. CDR3 region: CAISPGSTSGNTIYF. In DNA, the CDR3 is TGTGCCATCAGCCCGGGATCCACGTCTGGAAACACCATATATTTT.

This CDR3 reads CASSLGRGGNTIYF. In nucleotides, the CDR3 is TGTGCCAGCAGCTTAGGGAGGGGTGGAAACACCATATATTTT. The chain has TRBV7-9 and TRBJ1-3; D might be TRBD1 (5 bases). Per the germline V gene, CDR1 is SEHNR and CDR2 is FQNEAQ (reference sequence). CDR3 length equals 14 residues. V lost 1 base and J 3 bases, leaving 7 bases between the germline ends.

The chain employs TRBV19 and TRBJ2-4; 10 bases match TRBD1. The J segment lost 7 bases and the V segment lost 5 bases, leaving 2 bases of the junction unmatched. Germline values: CDR1 LNHDA, CDR2 SQIVND (reference sequence). The CDR3 contains 13 residues. The CDR3 protein is CASSEDRGNIQYF. The CDR3 coding sequence is TGTGCCAGTAGTGAGGACAGGGGGAACATTCAGTACTTC.

The chain couples TRBV19 to TRBJ1-2; D gene unclear. Trimming shortened V by 3 bases and J by 4 bases, and 15 bases separated the two germline ends. Per the germline V gene, CDR1 is LNHDA and CDR2 is SQIVND (reference sequence). CDR3 length: 15 amino acids. The CDR3 is CASSILVHGSYGYTF. In DNA, the CDR3 is TGTGCCAGTAGTATCCTGGTCCACGGTTCCTATGGCTACACCTTC.

The rearrangement links TRBV6-6 to TRBJ1-2; D is unresolved. From germline, CDR1 is MNHNY and CDR2 SVGAGI (reference sequence). Between the trimmed V and J ends, which lost 5 bases and 8 bases, there was a span of 21 bases. The CDR3 is made up of 15 amino acids. As DNA, the CDR3 is TGTGCCAGCAGTACCGACGGAGGCGGGTATCAAGGCTACACCTTC. Residues: CASSTDGGGYQGYTF.